A selection of T cell receptor beta chains follows, all from one sample in a study of radiation and T cells in renal cell carcinoma. The protocol was immunoSEQ multiplex PCR, while the TCRdb copy is restricted to in-frame clones and leaves out a portion. The table records around 140,000 clones, 75% to 90% of them present only once. Sample: blood, taken from a patient whose treatment included radiotherapy and nephrectomy. The receptors shown here come from a woman aged 45-65 years with renal cell carcinoma. CDR3s include the opening cysteine and the closing phenylalanine or tryptophan. A D gene is named only where the DNA matches it firmly. Not all rows give a size; the values are once, few, many and, for expanded clones, a class.

CDR3 protein	CDR3 DNA	D gene	clone size	V gene	J gene
CASRQGDGYTF	TGCGCCAGCCGACAGGGGGATGGCTACACCTTC	TRBD1	NA	TRBV4-3	TRBJ1-2
CASSLNGGVKETQYF	TGTGCCAGCAGCTTAAACGGGGGGGTAAAAGAGACCCAGTACTTC	TRBD2	few	TRBV7-2	TRBJ2-5
CASSLSGGLAGGSSYEQYF	TGTGCCAGCAGTTTATCGGGGGGACTAGCGGGAGGGAGCTCCTACGAGCAGTACTTC	TRBD2	NA	TRBV27	TRBJ2-7
CASSTRNQGYEQYF	TGTGCCAGCAGCACCCGGAACCAGGGGTACGAGCAGTACTTC	NA	once	TRBV5-5	TRBJ2-7
CASSLSLAGGNEQYF	TGTGCCAGCAGCTTATCCCTAGCGGGAGGAAACGAGCAGTACTTC	TRBD2	NA	TRBV7-3	TRBJ2-7
CASSQEGSRASTDTQYF	TGCGCCAGCAGCCAAGAAGGATCGAGGGCTAGCACAGATACGCAGTATTTT	NA	NA	TRBV4-3	TRBJ2-3
CASTTRGRPHNEQFF	TGTGCCAGTACCACAAGGGGGAGGCCACACAATGAGCAGTTCTTC	NA	once	TRBV19	TRBJ2-1
CASSLLVGQPQHF	TGTGCCAGCAGTTTATTGGTTGGTCAGCCCCAGCATTTT	NA	NA	TRBV28	TRBJ1-5
CASSSRDRQYNEQFF	TGTGCCAGCAGTTCGAGGGACAGACAATACAATGAGCAGTTCTTC	TRBD1	NA	TRBV7-9	TRBJ2-1
CASSPHDSEQFF	TGTGCCAGCAGCCCCCATGACAGTGAGCAGTTCTTC	NA	once	TRBV7-2	TRBJ2-1
CASRLGTGGIQPQHF	TGTGCCAGCAGACTAGGGACAGGGGGAATTCAGCCCCAGCATTTT	TRBD1	NA	TRBV6-1	TRBJ1-5
CASSWGGTEAFF	TGTGCCAGCAGTTGGGGTGGGACAGAAGCTTTCTTT	NA	NA	TRBV27	TRBJ1-1
CSALGMETQYF	TGCAGTGCTCTGGGGATGGAGACCCAGTACTTC	NA	NA	TRBV20-1	TRBJ2-5
CASSLSAGGWDEQFF	TGTGCCAGCAGCTTAAGTGCGGGAGGGTGGGATGAGCAGTTCTTC	TRBD2	once	TRBV7-3	TRBJ2-1
CASSQGPANYGYTF	TGTGCCAGCAGCCAGGGGCCGGCTAACTATGGCTACACCTTC	NA	NA	TRBV2	TRBJ1-2
CASSPGTMGYEQYF	TGTGCCAGTAGTCCCGGGACAATGGGTTACGAGCAGTACTTC	NA	NA	TRBV19	TRBJ2-7
CASSSDRGTHTTNEKLFF	TGTGCCAGCAGTAGTGACAGGGGGACCCATACAACTAATGAAAAACTGTTTTTT	TRBD1	NA	TRBV27	TRBJ1-4
CASSLSGGKEQYF	TGTGCCAGCAGCTTGTCAGGGGGGAAAGAGCAGTACTTC	NA	NA	TRBV7-9	TRBJ2-7
CSARDPPGQYF	TGCAGTGCTAGAGATCCCCCTGGGCAGTACTTC	NA	NA	TRBV20-1	TRBJ2-7
CASSSRGANYGYTF	TGTGCCAGCAGTTCCAGGGGAGCCAACTATGGCTACACCTTC	NA	NA	TRBV6-6	TRBJ1-2